The 29 T cell receptor beta chains presented below share a single source sample, sequenced in a study of human T cells and chemical hapten exposure (dated by TCRdb to the early 2020s). Libraries were made using RACE. Sequencing used a NextSeq 500. TCRdb reprocessing: public reads trimmed at Q25 with fastp, clones called with MiXCR, in-frame beta chains kept. Every distinct CDR3 protein forms one entry, paired with its most common genes and DNA. The table for this sample lists about 77,000 distinct CDR3 sequences; about 8.6% of them were counted only once. The ten largest clones capture roughly 1.6% of the sample. In light of the paper, this sample's time point label describes: healthy volunteer bleed at 6 weeks. Total RNA was isolated from unfractionated whole blood collected in Tempus Blood RNA tubes. The sequenced sample was whole blood. Source of these receptors: a female donor in good health. Some clones in this sample may be carry-over from other donors' samples.

This clonotype was seen repeatedly, ten times or more. The rearrangement uses TRBV11-2 and TRBJ1-2, with D unclear. Germline V gene sequence: CDR1 SGHAT, CDR2 FQNNGV. Trimming removed 1 base from V and 2 bases from J, with 5 bases in between. The CDR3 spans 13 residues. CDR3 region: CASSLVLNYGYTF. The CDR3 nucleotides read TGTGCCAGCAGCTTAGTTCTCAACTATGGCTACACCTTC.

This clonotype has a handful of counts. V gene TRBV6-2 or TRBV6-3 combines with J gene TRBJ1-2; 7 bases map to TRBD1. Germline V CDR1 and CDR2: MNHEY, SVGEGT. V lost 2 bases to trimming and J lost 7 bases; unmatched junction nucleotides: 10. The CDR3 has 15 amino acids. The chain's CDR3 is CASSYRARGNPGYTF. The CDR3 DNA sequence: TGTGCCAGCAGTTACCGTGCCAGGGGGAATCCTGGCTACACCTTC.

The chain has TRBV24-1 and TRBJ2-3; 11 bases agree with TRBD2. The junction had 6 bases not matched to a gene; V was cut back by 4 bases and J by 4 bases. Germline values: CDR1 KGHDR, CDR2 SFDVKD. The CDR3 runs to 16 residues. The CDR3 here is CATSDLTSGDADTQYF. CDR3 coding DNA: TGTGCCACCAGTGACTTGACTAGCGGGGACGCAGATACGCAGTATTTT.

The rearrangement joins TRBV6-5 to TRBJ2-1; no firm D call. V lost 7 bases and J lost 3, with 16 bases in between. This CDR3 region has 15 residues. CDR1 MNHEY and CDR2 SVGAGI come from the germline V gene. In nucleotides, the CDR3 is TGTGCCAGCACCCCCTTCGGTGGGAACTACAATGAGCAGTTCTTC. Translating gives CASTPFGGNYNEQFF.

This clonotype was picked up a small number of times. This chain joins TRBV15 and TRBJ2-7; 10 bases match TRBD2. CDR1 is LNHNV, CDR2 YYDKDF, per germline (reference sequence). There are 15 residues in the CDR3. Losses at the gene ends were 2 bases for V and 3 bases for J; bases not matched to a gene: 4. Here the CDR3 reads CATSRTSGALYEQYF. CDR3 DNA: TGTGCCACCAGCAGAACTAGCGGGGCACTCTACGAGCAGTACTTC.

In its sample, this clonotype was seen a few times. V is TRBV4-2 and J is TRBJ1-4, with a tentative D call TRBD1 (6 bases). The CDR3 has 16 amino acids. Germline CDR1 LGHNA, CDR2 YNFKEQ. V was shortened by 1 base and J by 5 bases, with 14 bases between the two germline ends. The DNA for the CDR3 is TGTGCCAGCAGCCAAGTAGCTGGGACACTGAATGAAAAACTGTTTTTT. This sequence encodes CASSQVAGTLNEKLFF.

This chain links TRBV3-1 with TRBJ2-5; TRBD1 might be the D (5 bases). From germline, CDR1 is LGHDT and CDR2 YNNKEL (reference sequence). V lost 0 bases and J lost 2, with 10 bases in between. The CDR3 length is 15 residues. CDR3 nucleotide sequence: TGTGCCAGCAGCCAAGACAGGGTGGATCAAGAGACCCAGTACTTC. This gives the protein CASSQDRVDQETQYF.

Many counts were recorded for this clonotype. V is TRBV20-1 and J is TRBJ2-7; the D is unclear. Germline CDR1 and CDR2: DFQATT and SNEGSKA (reference sequence). This CDR3 region has 12 residues. Deletions cut 5 bases from V and 0 bases from J, with 8 bases between. CDR3 protein: CSARVHSYEQYF. The DNA for the CDR3 is TGCAGTGCTCGGGTACACTCCTACGAGCAGTACTTC.

For this clonotype: Germline is not matched at one junction end, which may reflect a read error. The rearrangement uses TRBV5-1 and TRBJ2-3, with D possibly being TRBD2 (5 bases). The CDR3 runs 12 residues. CDR1 and CDR2 from the germline V gene are SGHRS and YFSETQ. CDR3 amino acids: CASKRGRDMQYF. The CDR3 region has the DNA TGCGCCAGCAAACGGGGTAGAGATATGCAGTATTTT.

V gene TRBV14 combines with J gene TRBJ1-1; 9 bases are a match to TRBD1. The germline gives CDR1 SGHDN, CDR2 FVKESK. The CDR3 runs to 18 residues. The V and J ends lost 1 base and 0 bases, in that order; junction bases with no gene match: 9. CDR3 DNA: TGTGCCAGCAGCCAAGCCCGGGACAGGGTACTAATGAACACTGAAGCTTTCTTT. Its translation: CASSQARDRVLMNTEAFF. The full variable domain, its missing parts supplied by reference TRBV14 and TRBJ1-1, is EAGVTQFPSHSVIEKGQTVTLRCDPISGHDNLYWYRRVMGKEIKFLLHFVKESKQDESGMPNNRFLAERTGGTYSTLKVQPAELEDSGVYFCASSQARDRVLMNTEAFFGQGTRLTVV.

This clonotype was seen many times. This chain links TRBV20-1 with TRBJ2-7; 7 bases map to TRBD2. Trimming removed 1 base from V and 0 bases from J; junction bases left unmatched: 6. Germline CDR1 is DFQATT and CDR2 is SNEGSKA (reference sequence). The CDR3 spans 15 residues. CDR3 in amino acids: CSARGLAVNSYEQYF. The DNA of the CDR3 is TGCAGTGCTAGAGGCCTAGCGGTAAACTCCTACGAGCAGTACTTC.

This clonotype has ten or more counts. This rearrangement joins TRBV18 to TRBJ1-2; D is unclear. Deletions cut 3 bases from V and 0 bases from J, with 14 bases between. CDR1 is KGHSH, CDR2 LQKENI, per germline. The CDR3 is 16 amino acids. The DNA for the CDR3 is TGTGCCAGCTCACCCACGCGTGGGAACTCTAACTATGGCTACACCTTC. Translated: CASSPTRGNSNYGYTF.

This clonotype was observed a handful of times. V and J are TRBV7-9 and TRBJ1-4; D gene uncertain. Germline V gene sequence: CDR1 SEHNR, CDR2 FQNEAQ (reference sequence). The V end lost 5 bases, the J end lost 8 bases, and 15 bases lay between the germline ends. CDR3 length: 14 residues. Here the CDR3 reads CASSTPHRSEKLFF. As DNA, the CDR3 is TGTGCCAGCAGCACCCCTCATCGGTCAGAAAAACTGTTTTTT.

The sample holds a few counts of this clonotype. The chain recombines TRBV20-1 with TRBJ1-1, with D perhaps TRBD1 (5 bases). The CDR3 totals 13 residues. Germline V gives CDR1 DFQATT, CDR2 SNEGSKA (reference sequence). V lost 3 bases and J 0 bases, leaving 8 bases between the germline ends. DNA of the CDR3: TGCAGTGCTAGTAACAGGATGAACACTGAAGCTTTCTTT. Its translation is CSASNRMNTEAFF.

The CDR3 DNA reads TGCGCCAGCAGCTTCCGACTAGCCAATACGCAGTATTTT. It yields the protein CASSFRLANTQYF. This chain links TRBV5-1 with TRBJ2-3, with 7 nucleotides matching TRBD2. Germline V lookup: CDR1 SGHRS, CDR2 YFSETQ. The V and J ends lost 2 bases and 7 bases, in that order; junction bases with no gene match: 4. The CDR3 runs 13 residues.

This clonotype was seen a few times. The J gene is TRBJ2-5, the V gene TRBV10-3, with 11 bases identical to TRBD2. Germline V CDR1 and CDR2: ENHRY, SYGVKD. This CDR3 contains 17 residues. Trimming removed 4 bases from V and 3 bases from J; junction bases left unmatched: 10. The CDR3 protein is CAISAPELAGAKETQYF. CDR3 DNA: TGTGCCATCAGTGCCCCCGAACTAGCGGGGGCCAAAGAGACCCAGTACTTC.

This clonotype was seen a handful of times. This chain uses TRBV12-3 or TRBV12-4 with TRBJ2-7, with D perhaps TRBD1 (5 bases). V gave up 3 bases and J gave up 2 bases, with 11 bases separating them. The CDR3 spans 14 residues. CDR3 sequence reads: CASSFSGFPYEQYF. The CDR3 DNA sequence: TGTGCCAGCAGTTTTTCAGGGTTTCCCTACGAGCAGTACTTC.

This clonotype was observed many times. The gene calls are TRBV7-2 and TRBJ2-3; no firm D call. Germline V CDR1 and CDR2: SGHTA, FQGNSA. Trimming shortened V by 1 base and J by 2 bases, and 4 bases separated the two germline ends. This CDR3 comprises 13 residues. DNA of the CDR3: TGTGCCAGCAGCTTAGATTTCACAGATACGCAGTATTTT. The encoded protein is CASSLDFTDTQYF.

There are a few counts of this clonotype. The V and J genes are TRBV12-3 or TRBV12-4 and TRBJ1-1, with D unresolved. This CDR3 has 15 amino acids. Trimming removed 0 bases at V and 1 base at J, with 9 bases between. This CDR3 reads CASSLAVQRNTEAFF. In DNA, the CDR3 is TGTGCCAGCAGTTTAGCGGTCCAGCGGAACACTGAAGCTTTCTTT.

This clonotype came up once. Possible read error: a much larger clone is one base away. V and J are TRBV20-1 and TRBJ1-1, with 12 bases identical to TRBD1. V lost 3 bases, J lost 1 base, and 18 bases stayed unmatched. The CDR3 runs 20 residues. Germline values: CDR1 DFQATT, CDR2 SNEGSKA (reference sequence). In nucleotides, the CDR3 is TGCAGTGCTAGCCCTTCTGGGACAGGGGGCTTCTCTTTACGGAACACTGAAGCTTTCTTT. Encoded protein: CSASPSGTGGFSLRNTEAFF.

This chain uses TRBV2 with TRBJ2-3; TRBD2 agrees at 12 bases. The germline CDR1 and CDR2 sequences are SNHLY and FYNNEI. The CDR3 length is 15 residues. Losses at the gene ends were 6 bases for V and 10 bases for J; bases not matched to a gene: 11. CDR3: CASRPTSGGLQSQYF. In DNA, the CDR3 is TGTGCCAGCAGGCCGACTAGCGGGGGCCTCCAATCGCAGTATTTT.

As to this clonotype: A read error may explain this, as a much larger clone is one base away. The rearrangement uses TRBV12-3 or TRBV12-4 and TRBJ1-4; D is unclear. The V end was cut by 6 bases, the J end by 3 bases, with 11 bases between. The CDR3 length is 14 residues. CDR3 amino acids: CASSYSAANEKLFF. The CDR3 nucleotides read TGTGCCAGCAGCTACTCTGCAGCTAATGAAAAACTGTTTTTT.

This clonotype was detected many times. This chain's CDR3 is CATADRYFTDTQYF. In DNA form, the CDR3 reads TGTGCCACCGCGGACAGGTATTTCACAGATACGCAGTATTTT. This chain links TRBV15 with TRBJ2-3, with 7 bases that match TRBD1. The CDR3 covers 14 residues. Per the germline V gene, CDR1 is LNHNV and CDR2 is YYDKDF (reference sequence). V gave up 8 bases and J gave up 2 bases; unmatched junction bases: 7.

This clonotype was detected ten times or more. This chain uses TRBV20-1 with TRBJ1-2, with a tentative D call TRBD1 (6 bases). The CDR3 is 13 amino acids. CDR1 and CDR2 from the germline V gene are DFQATT and SNEGSKA (reference sequence). V was clipped by 3 bases and J by 0 bases, with 8 bases between them. The CDR3 bases are TGCAGTGCTAGGGGGGCGTCTAACTATGGCTACACCTTC. Its translation: CSARGASNYGYTF.

Ten or more counts support this clonotype. The chain is built from TRBV10-3 and TRBJ1-1; a weak D match, TRBD1 (5 bases). Germline V gene data show CDR1 as ENHRY and CDR2 as SYGVKD. Trimming cost V 6 bases and J 1 base, with 9 bases left between them. The CDR3 is 13 amino acids. The CDR3 coding sequence is TGTGCCATCAGACCGACAGCGAACACTGAAGCTTTCTTT. It yields the protein CAIRPTANTEAFF.

This clonotype was counted only a few times. The chain links TRBV7-9 to TRBJ2-3, with 9 bases lining up with TRBD2. This CDR3 comprises 17 residues. Per the germline V gene, CDR1 is SEHNR and CDR2 is FQNEAQ (reference sequence). V was clipped by 0 bases and J by 2 bases; unmatched bases: 6. The CDR3 sequence: CASSLALAGKTTDTQYF. CDR3 DNA sequence: TGTGCCAGCAGCTTAGCCCTAGCGGGGAAGACCACAGATACGCAGTATTTT.

This clonotype has ten or more counts. The gene calls are TRBV3-1 and TRBJ2-3, with D perhaps TRBD1 (5 bases). In germline, CDR1 is LGHDT, CDR2 YNNKEL (reference sequence). CDR3 length equals 15 residues. Trimming left V 5 bases short and J 0 bases short, with 12 bases between. The CDR3 nucleotides are TGTGCCAGCAGCTCCCCCAGGGTCAGCACAGATACGCAGTATTTT. Encoded protein: CASSSPRVSTDTQYF.

Concerning this clonotype itself: This may arise from a read error, as a much more abundant clone is one base away. This chain uses TRBV20-1 with TRBJ1-6; D unresolved. CDR3 length: 13 amino acids. From germline, CDR1 is DFQATT and CDR2 SNEGSKA (reference sequence). CDR3: CSLTEDNNSPLNF. The CDR3 coding sequence is TGCAGCCTGACGGAAGATAATAATTCACCCCTCAACTTT.

This clonotype was observed a few times. This rearrangement joins TRBV7-8 to TRBJ2-2, with TRBD1 matching over 7 bases. This CDR3 is 16 amino acids long. Germline trimming cut 5 bases from V and 4 bases from J; bases unmatched to any gene: 10. Per the germline V gene, CDR1 is SGHVS and CDR2 is FQNEAQ. As DNA, the CDR3 is TGTGCCAGCAGCCCCCAGGGGACAGAGGGCACCGGGGAGCTGTTTTTT. Translating gives CASSPQGTEGTGELFF. The full variable domain, rest sourced from reference TRBV7-8 and TRBJ2-2, is GAGVSQSPRYKVAKRGQDVALRCDPISGHVSLFWYQQALGQGPEFLTYFQNEAQLDKSGLPSDRFFAERPEGSVSTLKIQRTQQEDSAVYLCASSPQGTEGTGELFFGEGSRLTVL.